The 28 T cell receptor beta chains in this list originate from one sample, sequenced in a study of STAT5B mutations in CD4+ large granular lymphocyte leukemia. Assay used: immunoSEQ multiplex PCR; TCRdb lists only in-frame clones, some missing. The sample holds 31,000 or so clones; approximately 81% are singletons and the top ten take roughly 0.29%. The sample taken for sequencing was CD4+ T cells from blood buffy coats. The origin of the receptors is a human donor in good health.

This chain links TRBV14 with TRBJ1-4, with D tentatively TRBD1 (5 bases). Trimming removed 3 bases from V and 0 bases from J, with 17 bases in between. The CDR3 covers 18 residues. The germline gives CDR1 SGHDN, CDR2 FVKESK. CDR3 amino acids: CASSQRQFRYATNEKLFF. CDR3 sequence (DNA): TGTGCCAGCAGCCAGAGACAGTTTCGATATGCAACTAATGAAAAACTGTTTTTT.

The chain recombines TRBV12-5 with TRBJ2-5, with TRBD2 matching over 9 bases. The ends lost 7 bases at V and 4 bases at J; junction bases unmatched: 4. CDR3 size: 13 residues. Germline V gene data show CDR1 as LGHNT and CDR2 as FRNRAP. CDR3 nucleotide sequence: TGTGCTAGTGTCGCACTAGCGGGAGAGACCCAGTACTTC. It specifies CASVALAGETQYF.

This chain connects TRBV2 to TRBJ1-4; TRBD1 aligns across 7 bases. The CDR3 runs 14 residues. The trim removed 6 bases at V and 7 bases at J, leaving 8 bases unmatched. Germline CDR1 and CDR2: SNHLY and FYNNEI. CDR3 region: CASRVGQSIEKLFF. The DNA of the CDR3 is TGTGCCAGCAGAGTGGGACAGTCGATTGAAAAACTGTTTTTT.

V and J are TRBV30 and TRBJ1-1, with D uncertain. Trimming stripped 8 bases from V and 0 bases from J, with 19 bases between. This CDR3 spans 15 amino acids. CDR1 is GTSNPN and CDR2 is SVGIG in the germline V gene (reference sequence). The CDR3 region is CAGLQGSGLNTEAFF. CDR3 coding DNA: TGTGCCGGCCTACAAGGAAGCGGATTGAACACTGAAGCTTTCTTT.

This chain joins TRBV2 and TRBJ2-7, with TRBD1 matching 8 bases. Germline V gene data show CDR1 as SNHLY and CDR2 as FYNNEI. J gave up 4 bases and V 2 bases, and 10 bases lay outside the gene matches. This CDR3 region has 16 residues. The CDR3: CASSESFLRGQYEQYF. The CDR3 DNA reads TGTGCCAGCAGTGAAAGTTTCCTCAGGGGGCAGTACGAGCAGTACTTC.

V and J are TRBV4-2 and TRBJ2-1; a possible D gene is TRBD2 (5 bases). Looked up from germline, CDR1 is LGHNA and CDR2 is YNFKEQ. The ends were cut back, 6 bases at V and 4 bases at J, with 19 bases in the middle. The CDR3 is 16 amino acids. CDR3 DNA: TGTGCCAGCAGTCGAACCCTAGCCGGCCAATACAATGAGCAGTTCTTC. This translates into CASSRTLAGQYNEQFF.

CDR3 in amino acids: CASGAGPTDTQYF. CDR3 in DNA: TGTGCCAGTGGGGCGGGGCCCACAGATACGCAGTATTTT. V and J are TRBV19 and TRBJ2-3; TRBD2 might be the D (6 bases). The germline V gene encodes CDR1 LNHDA and CDR2 SQIVND (reference sequence). V was pared by 8 bases and J by 2 bases, with 11 bases between. The CDR3 is 13 amino acids.

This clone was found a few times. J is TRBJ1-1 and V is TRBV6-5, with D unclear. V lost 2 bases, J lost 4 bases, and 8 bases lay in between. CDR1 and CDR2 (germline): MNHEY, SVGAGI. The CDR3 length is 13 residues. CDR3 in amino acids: CASSYGEATEAFF. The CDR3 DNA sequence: TGTGCCAGCAGTTACGGTGAGGCCACTGAAGCTTTCTTT.

This CDR3 is CAITEGGHQPQHF. CDR3 nucleotides: TGTGCCATCACGGAGGGTGGTCATCAGCCCCAGCATTTT. The chain joins TRBV10-3 to TRBJ1-5; D call uncertain. The ends were cut back, 7 bases at V and 5 bases at J, with 12 bases in the middle. The length of the CDR3 is 13 residues. The germline V gene has CDR1 ENHRY and CDR2 SYGVKD.

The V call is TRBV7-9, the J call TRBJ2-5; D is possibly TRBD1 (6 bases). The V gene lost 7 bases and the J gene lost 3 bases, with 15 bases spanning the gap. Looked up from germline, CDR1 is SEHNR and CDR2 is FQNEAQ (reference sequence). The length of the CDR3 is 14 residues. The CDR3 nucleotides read TGTGCCAGCAAAATCGCAGGGGTTGAAGAGACCCAGTACTTC. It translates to CASKIAGVEETQYF.

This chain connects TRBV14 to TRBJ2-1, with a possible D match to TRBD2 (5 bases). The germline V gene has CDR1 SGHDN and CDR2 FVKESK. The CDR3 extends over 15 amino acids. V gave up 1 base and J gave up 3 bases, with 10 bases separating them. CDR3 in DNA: TGTGCCAGCAGCCAAGTGGCCGGGGACTACAATGAGCAGTTCTTC. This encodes CASSQVAGDYNEQFF.

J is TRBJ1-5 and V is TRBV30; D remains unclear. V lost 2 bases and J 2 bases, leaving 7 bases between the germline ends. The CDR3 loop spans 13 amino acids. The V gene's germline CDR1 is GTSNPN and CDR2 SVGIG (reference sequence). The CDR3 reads CAWSRQGNQPQHF. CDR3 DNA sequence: TGTGCCTGGAGTCGGCAGGGCAATCAGCCCCAGCATTTT.

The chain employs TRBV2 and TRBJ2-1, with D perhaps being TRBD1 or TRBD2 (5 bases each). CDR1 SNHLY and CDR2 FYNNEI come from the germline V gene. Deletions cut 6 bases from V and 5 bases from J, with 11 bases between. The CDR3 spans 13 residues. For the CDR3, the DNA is TGTGCCAGCAGCCGGGACGGGAACAATGAGCAGTTCTTC. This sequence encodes CASSRDGNNEQFF.

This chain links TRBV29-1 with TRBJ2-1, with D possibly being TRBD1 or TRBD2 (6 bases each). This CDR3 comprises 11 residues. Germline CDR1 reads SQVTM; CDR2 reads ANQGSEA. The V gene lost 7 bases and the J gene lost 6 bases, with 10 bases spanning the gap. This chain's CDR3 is CSGGAGNEQFF. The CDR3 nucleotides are TGCAGCGGGGGGGCAGGCAATGAGCAGTTCTTC.

The CDR3 loop is CASSSDSGSNTGELFF. CDR3 nucleotide sequence: TGTGCCAGCAGCTCCGACAGTGGCTCGAACACCGGGGAGCTGTTTTTT. The chain joins TRBV7-2 to TRBJ2-2; possibly TRBD1 for D (5 bases). The CDR3 is 16 amino acids. The ends were cut back, 4 bases at V and 0 bases at J, with 12 bases in the middle. The germline CDR1 and CDR2 sequences are SGHTA and FQGNSA.

The CDR3 DNA sequence: TGTGCCAGCAGTTCCCCCACCGGGGAGCTGTTTTTT. The encoded protein is CASSSPTGELFF. The chain couples TRBV27 to TRBJ2-2; D gene unclear. V was trimmed by 4 bases and J by 4 bases, leaving 4 bases between them. CDR1 is MNHEY, CDR2 SMNVEV, per germline (reference sequence). The CDR3 sequence is 12 residues long.

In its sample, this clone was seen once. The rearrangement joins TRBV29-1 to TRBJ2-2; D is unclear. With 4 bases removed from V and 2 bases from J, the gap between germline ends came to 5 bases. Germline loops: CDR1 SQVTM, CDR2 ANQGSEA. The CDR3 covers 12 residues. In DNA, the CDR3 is TGCAGCGTTGCATATAACACCGGGGAGCTGTTTTTT. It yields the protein CSVAYNTGELFF.

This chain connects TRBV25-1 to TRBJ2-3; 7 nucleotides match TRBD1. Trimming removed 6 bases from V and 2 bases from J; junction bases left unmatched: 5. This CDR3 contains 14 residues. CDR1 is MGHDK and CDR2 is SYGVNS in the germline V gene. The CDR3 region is CASRAGGDTDTQYF. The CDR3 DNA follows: TGTGCCAGCAGGGCAGGGGGAGACACAGATACGCAGTATTTT.

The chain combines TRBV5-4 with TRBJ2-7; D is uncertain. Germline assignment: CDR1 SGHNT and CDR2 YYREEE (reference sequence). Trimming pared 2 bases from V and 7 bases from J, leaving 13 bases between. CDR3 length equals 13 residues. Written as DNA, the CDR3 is TGTGCCAGCAGCTTTCAGGCCGGTCGGGAGCAGTACTTC. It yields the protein CASSFQAGREQYF.

In DNA form, the CDR3 reads TGTGCCAGCAGCTTAGTGGGCGGGATCAACACTGAAGCTTTCTTT. As protein: CASSLVGGINTEAFF. The chain links TRBV11-3 to TRBJ1-1, with D uncertain. The germline gives CDR1 SGHNT, CDR2 YENEEA. Between the trimmed V and J ends, which lost 1 base and 2 bases, there was a span of 11 bases. This CDR3 comprises 15 residues. The full variable domain, rest sourced from reference TRBV11-3 and TRBJ1-1, is EAGVVQSPRYKIIEKKQPVAFWCNPISGHNTLYWYLQNLGQGPELLIRYENEEAVDDSQLPKDRFSAERLKGVDSTLKIQPAELGDSAVYLCASSLVGGINTEAFFGQGTRLTVV.

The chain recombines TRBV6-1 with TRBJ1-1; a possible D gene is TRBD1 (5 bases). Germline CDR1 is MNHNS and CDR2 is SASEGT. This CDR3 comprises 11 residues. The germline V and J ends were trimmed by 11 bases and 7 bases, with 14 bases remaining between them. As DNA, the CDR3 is TGTGCCGACGGGGGGATGGGTGAAGCTTTCTTT. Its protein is CADGGMGEAFF.

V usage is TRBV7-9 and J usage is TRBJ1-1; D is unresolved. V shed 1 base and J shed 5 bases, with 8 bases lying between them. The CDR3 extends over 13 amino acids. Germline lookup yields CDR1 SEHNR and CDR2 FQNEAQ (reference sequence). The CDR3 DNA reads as TGTGCCAGCAGCTTAGAGCGTAGGACTGAAGCTTTCTTT. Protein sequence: CASSLERRTEAFF.

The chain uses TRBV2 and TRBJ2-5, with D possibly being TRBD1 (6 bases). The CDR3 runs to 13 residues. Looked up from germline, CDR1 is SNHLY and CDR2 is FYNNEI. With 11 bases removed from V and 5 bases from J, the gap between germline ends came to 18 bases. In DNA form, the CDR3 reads TGTGCCGGATCACCTGGGGGCGGTGAGACCCAGTACTTC. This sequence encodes CAGSPGGGETQYF. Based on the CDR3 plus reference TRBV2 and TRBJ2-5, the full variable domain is EPEVTQTPSHQVTQMGQEVILRCVPISNHLYFYWYRQILGQKVEFLVSFYNNEISEKSEIFDDQFSVERPDGSNFTLKIRSTKLEDSAMYFCAGSPGGGETQYFGPGTRLLVL.

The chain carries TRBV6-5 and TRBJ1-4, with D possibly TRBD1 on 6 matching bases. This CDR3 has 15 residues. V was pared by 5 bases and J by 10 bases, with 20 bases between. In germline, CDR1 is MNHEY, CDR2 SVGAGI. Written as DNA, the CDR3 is TGTGCCAGCAGTCAGGGAGGGCCACTCAGGGGAAAACTGTTTTTT. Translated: CASSQGGPLRGKLFF.

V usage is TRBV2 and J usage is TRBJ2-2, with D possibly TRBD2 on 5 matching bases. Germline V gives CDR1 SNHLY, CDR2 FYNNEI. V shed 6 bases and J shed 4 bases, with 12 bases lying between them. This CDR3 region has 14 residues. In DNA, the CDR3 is TGTGCCAGCAGGCAACTAGGTGGCACCGGGGAGCTGTTTTTT. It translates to CASRQLGGTGELFF.

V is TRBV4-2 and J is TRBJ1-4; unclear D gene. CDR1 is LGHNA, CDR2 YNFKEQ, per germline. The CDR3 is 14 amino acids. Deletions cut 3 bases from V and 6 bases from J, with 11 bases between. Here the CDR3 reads CASSQVGGHEKLFF. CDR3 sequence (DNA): TGTGCCAGCAGCCAGGTTGGTGGCCATGAAAAACTGTTTTTT.

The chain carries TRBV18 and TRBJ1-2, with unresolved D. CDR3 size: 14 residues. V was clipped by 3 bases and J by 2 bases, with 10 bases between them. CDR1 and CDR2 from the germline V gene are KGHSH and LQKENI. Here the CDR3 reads CASSPAGGNYGYTF. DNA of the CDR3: TGTGCCAGCTCACCGGCAGGAGGAAACTATGGCTACACCTTC.

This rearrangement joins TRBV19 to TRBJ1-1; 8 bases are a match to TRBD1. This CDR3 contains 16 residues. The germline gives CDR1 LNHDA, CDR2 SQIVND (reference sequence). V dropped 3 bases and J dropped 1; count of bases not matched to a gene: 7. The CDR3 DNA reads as TGTGCCAGTAGTATTTGGGGCCAGGGGGCGAACACTGAAGCTTTCTTT. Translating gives CASSIWGQGANTEAFF.